The source of this T cell receptor beta chain is a study of regulatory T cells in long-lasting Graves disease. General study points: TRBV28 was favored in persistent disease, as were TRBJ1-2 and TRBJ2-5.

Ten or more counts support this clonotype. The antigen is not known. Researchers made TCR beta libraries by using iRepertoire HTBI primers and running Arm-PCR on CDR3 regions. TCRdb processed the multiplex PCR reads anew with MiXCR; each CDR3 protein has one entry. Of around 460,000 distinct CDR3 sequences listed, 20% to 25% are singletons. This CDR3 has 15 residues. The germline CDR1 and CDR2 sequences are MDHEN and SYDVKM. Germline trimming cut 5 bases from V and 6 bases from J; bases unmatched to any gene: 9. Noted time point: persistent/refractory GD, antithyroid drugs over 5 years with positive TRAb. RNA from PBMCs was the source of the TCR library.

The sequence derives from a female donor with Graves disease. The chain joins TRBV28 to TRBJ1-5; TRBD1 matches 8 bases. The starting material was peripheral blood mononuclear cells (PBMCs), obtained when the disease was refractory, from a patient treated with antithyroid drugs. Here the CDR3 reads CASSTPSGGVQPQHF. CDR3 DNA sequence: TGTGCCAGCAGTACGCCTTCAGGGGGCGTTCAGCCCCAGCATTTT.